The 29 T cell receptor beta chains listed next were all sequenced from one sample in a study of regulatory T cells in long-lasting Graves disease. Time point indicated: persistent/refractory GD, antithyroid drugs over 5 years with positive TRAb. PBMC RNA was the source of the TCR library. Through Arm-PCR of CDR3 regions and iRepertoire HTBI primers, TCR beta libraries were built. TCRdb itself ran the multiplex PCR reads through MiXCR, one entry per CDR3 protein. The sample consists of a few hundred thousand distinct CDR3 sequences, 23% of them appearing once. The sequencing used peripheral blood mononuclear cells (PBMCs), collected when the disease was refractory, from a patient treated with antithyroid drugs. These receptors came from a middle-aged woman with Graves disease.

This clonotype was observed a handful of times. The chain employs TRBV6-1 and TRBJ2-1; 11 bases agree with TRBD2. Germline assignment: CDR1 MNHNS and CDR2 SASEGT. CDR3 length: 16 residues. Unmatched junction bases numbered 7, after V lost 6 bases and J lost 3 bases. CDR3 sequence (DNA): TGTGCCAGCAGCGATCCCGGGACTAGCGGCTACAATGAGCAGTTCTTC. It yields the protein CASSDPGTSGYNEQFF.

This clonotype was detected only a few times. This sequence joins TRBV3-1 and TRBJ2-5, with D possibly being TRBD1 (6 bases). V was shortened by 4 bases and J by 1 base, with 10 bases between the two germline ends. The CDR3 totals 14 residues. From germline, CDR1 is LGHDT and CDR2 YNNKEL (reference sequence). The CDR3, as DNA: TGTGCCAGCAGCCCCAGGGGCTTCCAAGAGACCCAGTACTTC. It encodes CASSPRGFQETQYF.

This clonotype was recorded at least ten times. CDR3 sequence (DNA): TGTGCCAGCAGCTTGCGGCCGGGACAGCGGAATGAAAAACTGTTTTTT. Amino acid sequence: CASSLRPGQRNEKLFF. The chain has TRBV7-8 and TRBJ1-4; 7 bases fit TRBD1. The CDR3 has 16 amino acids. Per germline, CDR1 SGHVS and CDR2 FQNEAQ. The V segment lost 3 bases and the J segment 5 bases; nucleotides outside the gene matches: 9.

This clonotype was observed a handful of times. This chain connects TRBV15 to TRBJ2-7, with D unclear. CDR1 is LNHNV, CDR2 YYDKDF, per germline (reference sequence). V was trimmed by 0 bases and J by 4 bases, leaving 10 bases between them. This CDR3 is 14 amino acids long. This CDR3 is CATSREELSYEQYF. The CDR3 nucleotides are TGTGCCACCAGCAGAGAAGAGCTCTCGTACGAGCAGTACTTC.

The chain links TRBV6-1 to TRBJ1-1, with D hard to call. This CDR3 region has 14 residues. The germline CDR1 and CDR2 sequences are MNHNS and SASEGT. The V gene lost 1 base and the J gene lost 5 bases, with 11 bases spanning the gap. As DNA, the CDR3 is TGTGCCAGCAGTGAAGTATCTGGGATAACTGAAGCTTTCTTT. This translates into CASSEVSGITEAFF.

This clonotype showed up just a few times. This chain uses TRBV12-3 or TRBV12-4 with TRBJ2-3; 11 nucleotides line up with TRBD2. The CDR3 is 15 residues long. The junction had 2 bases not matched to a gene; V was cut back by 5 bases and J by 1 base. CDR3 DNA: TGTGCCAGCAGTCTTAGCGGGGGGGGCACAGATACGCAGTATTTT. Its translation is CASSLSGGGTDTQYF.

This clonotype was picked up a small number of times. CDR3 bases: TGCGCCAGCAGCTTCCGGCGGGACAGGGGTTCTGAAGCTTTCTTT. It specifies CASSFRRDRGSEAFF. The gene calls are TRBV4-1 and TRBJ1-1; 10 bases agree with TRBD1. Per germline, CDR1 MGHRA and CDR2 YSYEKL. Trimming cost V 5 bases and J 6 bases; bases outside gene matches: 9. This CDR3 is 15 amino acids long.

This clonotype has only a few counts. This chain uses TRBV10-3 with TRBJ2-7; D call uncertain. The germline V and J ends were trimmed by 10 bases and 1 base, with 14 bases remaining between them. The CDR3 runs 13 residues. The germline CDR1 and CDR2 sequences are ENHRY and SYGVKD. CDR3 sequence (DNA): TGTGCCACCTCCTCGAGCGCTTCCTACGAGCAGTACTTC. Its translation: CATSSSASYEQYF.

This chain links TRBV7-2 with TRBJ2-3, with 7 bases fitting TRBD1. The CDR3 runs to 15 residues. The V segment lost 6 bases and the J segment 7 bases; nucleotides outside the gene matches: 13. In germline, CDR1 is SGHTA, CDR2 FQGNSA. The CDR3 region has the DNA TGTGCCAGCAGTACTCGGGGAAGGGGGCGGTATACGCAGTATTTT. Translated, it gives CASSTRGRGRYTQYF.

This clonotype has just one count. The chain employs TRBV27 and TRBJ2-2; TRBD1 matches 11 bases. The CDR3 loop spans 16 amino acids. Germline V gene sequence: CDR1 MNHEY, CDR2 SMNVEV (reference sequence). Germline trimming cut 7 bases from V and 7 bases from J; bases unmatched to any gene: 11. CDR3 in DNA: TGTGCCAGCACCTACGTATCAGGGACAGGGGGCGGGGAGCTGTTTTTT. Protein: CASTYVSGTGGGELFF.

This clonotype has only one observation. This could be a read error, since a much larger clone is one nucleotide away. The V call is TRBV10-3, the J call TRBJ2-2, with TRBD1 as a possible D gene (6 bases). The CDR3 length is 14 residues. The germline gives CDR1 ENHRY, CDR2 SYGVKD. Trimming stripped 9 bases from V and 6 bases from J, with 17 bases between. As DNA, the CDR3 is TGTGCCATGAGGACCGGACAGTCCGCCGGGGAGCTGTTTTTT. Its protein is CAMRTGQSAGELFF.

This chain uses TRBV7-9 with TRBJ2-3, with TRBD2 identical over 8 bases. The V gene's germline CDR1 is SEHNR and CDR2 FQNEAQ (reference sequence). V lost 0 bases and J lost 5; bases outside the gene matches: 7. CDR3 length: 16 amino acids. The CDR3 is CASSLASLAVGDTQYF. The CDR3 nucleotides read TGTGCCAGCAGCTTAGCTTCACTAGCGGTTGGAGATACGCAGTATTTT.

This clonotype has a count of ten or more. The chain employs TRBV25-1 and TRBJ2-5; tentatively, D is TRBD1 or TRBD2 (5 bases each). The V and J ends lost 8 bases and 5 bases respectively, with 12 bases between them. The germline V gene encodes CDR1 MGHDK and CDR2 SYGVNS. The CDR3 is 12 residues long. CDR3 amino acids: CASWTGTETQYF. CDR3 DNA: TGTGCCAGCTGGACGGGGACGGAGACCCAGTACTTC.

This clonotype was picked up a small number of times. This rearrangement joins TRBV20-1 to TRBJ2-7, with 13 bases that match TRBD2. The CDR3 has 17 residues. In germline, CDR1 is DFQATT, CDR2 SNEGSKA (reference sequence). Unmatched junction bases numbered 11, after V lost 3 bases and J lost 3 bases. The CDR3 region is CSARIGLAGVIDYEQYF. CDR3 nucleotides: TGCAGTGCTAGGATCGGACTAGCGGGAGTAATCGACTACGAGCAGTACTTC.

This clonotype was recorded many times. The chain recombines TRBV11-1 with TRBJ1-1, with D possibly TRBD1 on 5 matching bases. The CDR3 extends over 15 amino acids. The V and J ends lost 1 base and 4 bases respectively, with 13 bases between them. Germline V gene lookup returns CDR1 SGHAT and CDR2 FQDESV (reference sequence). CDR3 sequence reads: CASSLGLQGSTEAFF. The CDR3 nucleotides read TGTGCCAGCAGCTTAGGTCTTCAGGGTTCCACTGAAGCTTTCTTT.

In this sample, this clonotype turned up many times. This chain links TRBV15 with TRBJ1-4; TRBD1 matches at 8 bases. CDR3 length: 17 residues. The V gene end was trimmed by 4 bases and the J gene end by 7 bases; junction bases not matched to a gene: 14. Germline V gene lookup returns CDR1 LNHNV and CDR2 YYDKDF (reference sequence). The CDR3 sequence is CATSKGQGAWDGEKLFF. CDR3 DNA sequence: TGTGCCACCAGCAAGGGCCAGGGGGCTTGGGATGGTGAAAAACTGTTTTTT.

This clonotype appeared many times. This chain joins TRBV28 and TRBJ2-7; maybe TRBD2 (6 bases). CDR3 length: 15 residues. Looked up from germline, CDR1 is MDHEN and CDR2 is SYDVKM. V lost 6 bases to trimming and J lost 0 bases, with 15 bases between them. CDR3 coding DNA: TGTGCCAGCAGCCCACGACGGGGGTCCTCCTACGAGCAGTACTTC. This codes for CASSPRRGSSYEQYF.

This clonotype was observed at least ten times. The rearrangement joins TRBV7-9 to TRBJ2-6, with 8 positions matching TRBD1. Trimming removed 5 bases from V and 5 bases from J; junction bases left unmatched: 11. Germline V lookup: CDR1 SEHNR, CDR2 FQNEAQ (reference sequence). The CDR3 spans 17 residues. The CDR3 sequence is CASSPGTGTARANVLTF. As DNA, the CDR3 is TGTGCCAGCAGCCCCGGGACAGGAACGGCTCGGGCCAACGTCCTGACTTTC.

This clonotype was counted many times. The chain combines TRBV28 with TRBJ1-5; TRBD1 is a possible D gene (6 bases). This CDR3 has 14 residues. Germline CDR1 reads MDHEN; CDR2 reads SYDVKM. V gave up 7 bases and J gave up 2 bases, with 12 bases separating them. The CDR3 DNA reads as TGTGCCAGCAATGGAGAGGGGGGCAATCAGCCCCAGCATTTT. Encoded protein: CASNGEGGNQPQHF.

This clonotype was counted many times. The CDR3 DNA reads TGTGCCAGTGGGAAACTAGCTAGCATGAACACCGGGGAGCTGTTTTTT. This translates into CASGKLASMNTGELFF. The V gene is TRBV6-1, the J gene TRBJ2-2; D possibly corresponds to TRBD2 (6 bases). The CDR3 length is 16 residues. Per the germline V gene, CDR1 is MNHNS and CDR2 is SASEGT. The germline V and J ends were trimmed by 9 bases and 1 base, with 18 bases remaining between them.

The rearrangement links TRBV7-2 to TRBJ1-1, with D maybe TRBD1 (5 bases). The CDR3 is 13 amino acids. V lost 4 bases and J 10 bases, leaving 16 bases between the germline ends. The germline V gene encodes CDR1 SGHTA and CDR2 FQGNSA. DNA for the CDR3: TGTGCCAGCAGCTATGGGGCCCCATATGCAGCTTTCTTT. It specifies CASSYGAPYAAFF.

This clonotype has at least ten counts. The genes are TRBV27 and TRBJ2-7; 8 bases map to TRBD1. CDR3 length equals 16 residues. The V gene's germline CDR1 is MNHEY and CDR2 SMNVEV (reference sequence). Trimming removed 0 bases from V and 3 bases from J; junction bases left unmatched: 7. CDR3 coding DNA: TGTGCCAGCAGTTTATCGAAGACAGGGGTATACTACGAGCAGTACTTC. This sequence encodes CASSLSKTGVYYEQYF.

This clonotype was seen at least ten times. The CDR3 coding sequence is TGTGCCAGCAGTTTCCTCGGGGCAGGGAATTCACCCCTCCACTTT. Protein: CASSFLGAGNSPLHF. This chain joins TRBV28 and TRBJ1-6, with D possibly matching TRBD1 (5 bases). CDR3 length: 15 amino acids. CDR1 is MDHEN and CDR2 is SYDVKM in the germline V gene. With 3 bases removed from V and 7 bases from J, the gap between germline ends came to 13 bases. Variable domain in full (rest from reference TRBV28 and TRBJ1-6): DVKVTQSSRYLVKRTGEKVFLECVQDMDHENMFWYRQDPGLGLRLIYFSYDVKMKEKGDIPEGYSVSREKKERFSLILESASTNQTSMYLCASSFLGAGNSPLHFGNGTRLTVT.

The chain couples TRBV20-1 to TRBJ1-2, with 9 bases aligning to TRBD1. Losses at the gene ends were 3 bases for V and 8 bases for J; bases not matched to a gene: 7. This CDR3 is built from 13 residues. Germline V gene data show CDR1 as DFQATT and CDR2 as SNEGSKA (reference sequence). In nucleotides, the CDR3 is TGCAGTGCTAGGGAGGACAGGGGTAACGGCTACACCTTC. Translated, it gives CSAREDRGNGYTF.

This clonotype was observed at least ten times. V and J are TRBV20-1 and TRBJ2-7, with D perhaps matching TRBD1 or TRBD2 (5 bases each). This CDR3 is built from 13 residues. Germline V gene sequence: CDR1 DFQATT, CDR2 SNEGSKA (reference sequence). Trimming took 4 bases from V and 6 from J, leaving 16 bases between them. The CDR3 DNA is TGCAGTGCTATGGTCCGGGACGTCCTCGAGCAGTACTTC. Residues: CSAMVRDVLEQYF.

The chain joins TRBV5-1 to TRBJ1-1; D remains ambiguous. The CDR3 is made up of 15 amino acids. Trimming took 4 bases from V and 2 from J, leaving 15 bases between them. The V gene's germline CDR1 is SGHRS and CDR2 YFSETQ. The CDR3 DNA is TGCGCCAGCAGCCCCTGGGCAGGAGGAAACACTGAAGCTTTCTTT. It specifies CASSPWAGGNTEAFF.

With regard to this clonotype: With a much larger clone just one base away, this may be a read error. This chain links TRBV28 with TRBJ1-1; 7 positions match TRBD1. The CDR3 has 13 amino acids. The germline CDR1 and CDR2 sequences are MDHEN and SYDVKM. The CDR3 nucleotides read TGTGCCAGCAATTTAAACAGGGGCACTGAAGCTTTCTTT. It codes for CASNLNRGTEAFF.

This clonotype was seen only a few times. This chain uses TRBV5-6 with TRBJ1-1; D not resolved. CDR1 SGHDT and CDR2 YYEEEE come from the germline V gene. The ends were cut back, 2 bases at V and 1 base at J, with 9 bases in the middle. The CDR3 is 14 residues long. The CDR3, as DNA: TGTGCCAGCAGCTTCAGGACTACGAACACTGAAGCTTTCTTT. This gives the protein CASSFRTTNTEAFF.

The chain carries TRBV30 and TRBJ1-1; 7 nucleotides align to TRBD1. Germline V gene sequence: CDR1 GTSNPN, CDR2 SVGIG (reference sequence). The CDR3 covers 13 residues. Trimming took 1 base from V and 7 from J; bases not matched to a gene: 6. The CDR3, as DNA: TGTGCCTGGAGTGAAGGGACAGCTTTTGAAGCTTTCTTT. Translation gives CAWSEGTAFEAFF.